Sequencing of this T cell receptor beta chain was carried out in a study of OX40 agonist ivuxolimab in advanced cancers. Broader study findings: Expanded clones were, on average, more numerous in CD8+ T cells than in CD4+.

Repertoires were generated with immunoSEQ multiplex PCR, while TCRdb's copy carries only in-frame clones and drops some. The repertoire has approximately 76,000 clones, 94% of them found once; the top ten carry 11%. V was cut by 8 bases and J by 2 bases, with 17 bases left in between. Germline CDR1 PRHDT, CDR2 FYEKMQ (reference sequence). The CDR3 sequence is 15 residues long. As to this clone: Antigen specificity is unknown.

This sequence originates from an adult with an advanced solid tumor such as melanoma, head and neck, liver or kidney cancer. This sequence joins TRBV13 and TRBJ2-3; maybe TRBD2 (7 bases). The specimen was CD4+ or CD8+ T cells sorted from blood, collected in a trial of the OX40 agonist ivuxolimab. CDR3 region: CASRPRGAITDTQYF. The CDR3 region has the DNA TGTGCCAGCCGACCCCGGGGGGCGATCACAGATACGCAGTATTTT.